Following are 13 T cell receptor beta chains from one sample sequenced in a study of blood T cell repertoires in COVID-19 (dated by TCRdb to about 2020). The library was obtained by the immunoSEQ multiplex PCR assay. Drawn from immuneACCESS, this table holds only the in-frame rearrangements with V and J called that TCRdb kept. Clones are partly lost; checked studies trace under half to an unresolved V gene and leave the rest unexplained. For this sample the table gives roughly 160,000 clones, of which approximately 86% were detected only once. About 8.2% of the sample rests with the top ten. Sequenced: peripheral blood. Receptor source: a man aged 55 to 70 with acute or convalescent COVID-19.

Worth noting for this clone: A junction boundary mismatches the germline segment, possibly from a read error. The rearrangement uses TRBV15 and TRBJ1-5; D unclear. The CDR3 runs to 17 residues. Per germline, CDR1 LNHNV and CDR2 YYDKDF (reference sequence). CDR3 sequence (DNA): TGTGCCACCAGCAGAGATGGCGGCGGGGTTAGCTATCAGCCCCAGCATTTT. It translates to CATSRDGGGVSYQPQHF.

The V gene is TRBV6-5, the J gene TRBJ2-7; 11 bases align to TRBD1. The germline V gene encodes CDR1 MNHEY and CDR2 SVGAGI. There are 12 residues in the CDR3. V shed 7 bases and J 11 bases; nucleotides not matched to a gene: 7. The CDR3 DNA reads as TGTGCCAGCACCCCCGGGACAGGGGGTGAGTACTTC. This encodes CASTPGTGGEYF.

This chain joins TRBV4-2 and TRBJ2-7; TRBD2 aligns across 8 bases. The germline CDR1 and CDR2 sequences are LGHNA and YNFKEQ. V trimming: 4 bases; J trimming: 2 bases; junction bases outside the gene matches: 4. This CDR3 contains 14 residues. The CDR3 region is CASSPGGLAYEQYF. DNA for the CDR3: TGTGCCAGCAGCCCGGGGGGACTAGCCTACGAGCAGTACTTC.

The rearrangement uses TRBV19 and TRBJ2-1; D remains unclear. The length of the CDR3 is 13 residues. Per the germline V gene, CDR1 is LNHDA and CDR2 is SQIVND (reference sequence). Trimming stripped 3 bases from V and 10 bases from J, with 13 bases between. The CDR3 is CASSIQLYREQFF. The CDR3 DNA reads TGTGCCAGTAGTATCCAACTCTATCGGGAGCAGTTCTTC. Full variable domain (remainder filled in from reference TRBV19 and TRBJ2-1): DGGITQSPKYLFRKEGQNVTLSCEQNLNHDAMYWYRQDPGQGLRLIYYSQIVNDFQKGDIAEGYSVSREKKESFPLTVTSAQKNPTAFYLCASSIQLYREQFFGPGTRLTVL.

The chain joins TRBV3-1 (or the pseudogene TRBV3-2) to TRBJ2-7; perhaps TRBD2 as D (6 bases). Germline loops: CDR1 LGHDT, CDR2 YNNKEL (reference sequence). The CDR3 length is 14 residues. Trimming removed 3 bases at V and 6 bases at J, with 15 bases between. CDR3 in DNA: TGTGCCAGCAGCCACAGGGAGGTCTCCGGCGAGCAGTACTTC. It specifies CASSHREVSGEQYF.

This clone was counted between two and nine times. This sequence joins TRBV7-8 and TRBJ1-3, with a tentative D call TRBD1 (5 bases). CDR1 SGHVS and CDR2 FQNEAQ come from the germline V gene. Trimming pared 3 bases from V and 4 bases from J, leaving 19 bases between. CDR3 size: 17 residues. The CDR3 DNA reads as TGTGCCAGCAGCTTGCCCCCAGGGTATCGCAGAGGAAACACCATATATTTT. It yields the protein CASSLPPGYRRGNTIYF. Complete variable domain (other parts from reference TRBV7-8 and TRBJ1-3): GAGVSQSPRYKVAKRGQDVALRCDPISGHVSLFWYQQALGQGPEFLTYFQNEAQLDKSGLPSDRFFAERPEGSVSTLKIQRTQQEDSAVYLCASSLPPGYRRGNTIYFGEGSWLTVV.

V and J are TRBV19 and TRBJ2-1; 9 bases line up with TRBD2. Unmatched junction bases numbered 4, after V lost 4 bases and J lost 6 bases. Looked up from germline, CDR1 is LNHDA and CDR2 is SQIVND (reference sequence). CDR3 length: 14 amino acids. Written as DNA, the CDR3 is TGTGCCAGTAGTAATGGCGGGAGGGCCAATGAGCAGTTCTTC. Its translation: CASSNGGRANEQFF.

V is TRBV28 and J is TRBJ1-2; 9 bases align to TRBD1. The CDR3 spans 13 residues. The V gene's germline CDR1 is MDHEN and CDR2 SYDVKM. V dropped 7 bases and J dropped 7; count of bases not matched to a gene: 7. CDR3 in DNA: TGTGCCAGCACTAGGGGACAGGGCATTGGCTACACCTTC. It codes for CASTRGQGIGYTF.

The chain links TRBV7-2 to TRBJ2-1; 9 bases are a match to TRBD2. The CDR3 extends over 17 amino acids. CDR1 is SGHTA and CDR2 is FQGNSA in the germline V gene. Trimming took 3 bases from V and 1 from J; bases not matched to a gene: 7. The CDR3 spells CASSFVLAGLSYNEQFF. CDR3 coding DNA: TGTGCCAGCAGCTTCGTCCTAGCGGGACTGTCCTACAATGAGCAGTTCTTC.

CDR3 bases: TGTGCCAGCAGCCAAATGAGGGACCAAGAGACCCAGTACTTC. Its protein product is CASSQMRDQETQYF. The gene calls are TRBV14 and TRBJ2-5; D possibly corresponds to TRBD2 (5 bases). Germline CDR1 is SGHDN and CDR2 is FVKESK. CDR3 length: 14 residues. V lost 2 bases to trimming and J lost 0 bases, with 7 bases between them.

The chain links TRBV27 to TRBJ2-2; TRBD2 agrees at 8 bases. After removal of 8 bases from V and 1 base from J, the junction contained 9 bases not matched to a gene. This CDR3 is 16 amino acids long. Per germline, CDR1 MNHEY and CDR2 SMNVEV (reference sequence). CDR3 amino acids: CASRASGSWNTGELFF. The CDR3, as DNA: TGTGCCAGCCGGGCCAGCGGGAGCTGGAACACCGGGGAGCTGTTTTTT.

This rearrangement joins TRBV30 to TRBJ1-5; D gene unclear. Per the germline V gene, CDR1 is GTSNPN and CDR2 is SVGIG (reference sequence). Deletions cut 3 bases from V and 3 bases from J, with 12 bases between. The CDR3 is made up of 14 amino acids. As DNA, the CDR3 is TGTGCCTGGAGCGAGATGGAGCCCAATCAGCCCCAGCATTTT. Its protein product is CAWSEMEPNQPQHF.

The gene calls are TRBV6-5 and TRBJ2-1; 8 positions match TRBD1. The CDR3 spans 14 residues. Trimming removed 6 bases from V and 7 bases from J; junction bases left unmatched: 8. The V gene's germline CDR1 is MNHEY and CDR2 SVGAGI. CDR3 sequence (DNA): TGTGCCAGCAGCGGACAGGGAATTTCGAATGAGCAGTTCTTC. Protein sequence: CASSGQGISNEQFF.